The rows below give T cell receptor beta chains drawn from one sample of a study of human T cells and chemical hapten exposure. TCRdb analysed the RACE reads with MiXCR anew, one entry per CDR3 protein. Here the sample spans tens of thousands of distinct CDR3 sequences, over 6.5% being singletons. Input material: whole blood. The origin of the receptors is a male donor in good health. Some clones in this sample may be carry-over from other donors' samples. CDR3s include the opening cysteine and the closing phenylalanine or tryptophan. D genes are given only for firm matches. Clone size is not always given. Where it is, it says once, few, many or a class for expanded clones.

V	J	size	length	D	CDR3	DNA
TRBV20-1	TRBJ2-3	.	15	.	CSAYHREPSTDTQYF	TGCAGTGCGTACCACAGGGAACCAAGCACAGATACGCAGTATTTT
TRBV20-1	TRBJ2-3	few	17	TRBD2	CSASGSGGALSTDTQYF	TGCAGTGCTAGTGGTAGCGGGGGGGCCCTAAGCACAGATACGCAGTATTTT
TRBV12-3/TRBV12-4	TRBJ1-1	few	16	TRBD1	CASSFSRGIGGTEAFF	TGTGCCAGCAGTTTTAGCAGGGGGATAGGTGGCACTGAAGCTTTCTTT
TRBV6-1	TRBJ1-5	.	13	TRBD1	CASRGDRAKPQHF	TGTGCCAGCAGGGGGGACAGGGCGAAACCCCAGCATTTT
TRBV10-3	TRBJ2-1	many	17	TRBD2	CAISYSGLAGVYNEQFF	TGTGCCATCAGTTATTCGGGACTAGCGGGCGTTTACAATGAGCAGTTCTTC
TRBV5-1	TRBJ1-3	.	16	.	CASSLTALSSGNTIYF	TGCGCCAGCAGCTTGACAGCTCTCAGCTCTGGAAACACCATATATTTT
TRBV18	TRBJ1-2	few	14	TRBD1	CASERDRGLYGYTF	TGTGCCAGCGAGCGGGACAGGGGGCTCTATGGCTACACCTTC
TRBV6-5	TRBJ1-1	many	18	.	CASSRAAARAGFGTEAFF	TGTGCCAGCAGCCGCGCGGCTGCCCGGGCAGGGTTTGGCACTGAAGCTTTCTTT
TRBV29-1	TRBJ1-1	few	15	.	CSVESRGGAPVGAFF	TGCAGCGTTGAAAGTAGGGGGGGCGCGCCGGTTGGAGCTTTCTTT
TRBV9	TRBJ1-2	few	15	.	CASTSIPAAKDGYTF	TGTGCCAGCACTTCCATACCGGCAGCTAAGGATGGCTACACCTTC
TRBV20-1	TRBJ1-1	many	15	TRBD1	CSARDPDRENTEAFF	TGCAGTGCTAGAGATCCGGACAGGGAGAACACTGAAGCTTTCTTT
TRBV5-5	TRBJ1-1	few	14	.	CASSSAGMNTEAFF	TGTGCCAGCAGCTCCGCAGGGATGAACACTGAAGCTTTCTTT